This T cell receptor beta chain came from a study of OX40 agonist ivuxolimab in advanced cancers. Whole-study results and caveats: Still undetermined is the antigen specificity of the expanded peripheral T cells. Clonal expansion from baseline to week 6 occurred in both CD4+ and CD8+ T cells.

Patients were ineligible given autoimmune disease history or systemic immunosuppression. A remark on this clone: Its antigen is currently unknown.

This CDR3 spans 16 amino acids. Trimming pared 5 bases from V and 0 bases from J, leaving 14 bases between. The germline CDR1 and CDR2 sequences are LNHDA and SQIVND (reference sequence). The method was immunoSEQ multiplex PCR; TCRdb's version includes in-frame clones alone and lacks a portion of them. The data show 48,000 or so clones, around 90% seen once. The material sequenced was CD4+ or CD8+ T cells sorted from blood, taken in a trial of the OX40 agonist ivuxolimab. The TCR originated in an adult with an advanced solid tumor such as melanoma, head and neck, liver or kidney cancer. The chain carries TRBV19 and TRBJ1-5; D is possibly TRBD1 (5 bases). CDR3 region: CASSPSGGISNQPQHF. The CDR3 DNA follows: TGTGCCAGTAGTCCCTCCGGGGGGATTAGCAATCAGCCCCAGCATTTT.